Below are 15 T cell receptor beta chains sequenced from a single sample in a study of persistence of HIV-infected CD4 T cells. Lysates of CMV-infected fibroblasts at approximately 9.6 ug/mL stimulated these cells. Responding CD4+ T cells were sorted by upregulation of both CD40 ligand and CD69. Sequencing used immunoSEQ version 4 in survey mode. Some clones are missing from TCRdb's copy, which holds only in-frame ones; the method was immunoSEQ multiplex PCR. The sample holds approximately 12,000 clones, 71% seen once. These receptors have no identified antigens. Sequenced here: CD4+ T cells sorted from PBMCs after 18-hour stimulation, sampled from a patient who received antiretroviral therapy. The receptors were sampled from an adult man with HIV who was CMV-seropositive.

The chain is built from TRBV5-1 and TRBJ2-1; 7 nucleotides match TRBD1. This CDR3 is 16 amino acids long. J lost 8 bases, V lost 4 bases, and 15 bases had no gene match. Germline CDR1 and CDR2: SGHRS and YFSETQ. Here the CDR3 reads CASSTGHDRVNDEQFF. CDR3 sequence (DNA): TGCGCCAGCAGCACAGGACACGACAGGGTTAACGATGAGCAGTTCTTC. Drawing the rest from reference TRBV5-1 and TRBJ2-1, the complete variable domain is KAGVTQTPRYLIKTRGQQVTLSCSPISGHRSVSWYQQTPGQGLQFLFEYFSETQRNKGNFPGRFSGRQFSNSRSEMNVSTLELGDSALYLCASSTGHDRVNDEQFFGPGTRLTVL.

This rearrangement joins TRBV10-2 to TRBJ1-5; D may be TRBD1 (5 bases). Germline V gene sequence: CDR1 WSHSY, CDR2 SAAADI. CDR3 length equals 17 residues. V shed 3 bases and J shed 0 bases, with 15 bases lying between them. CDR3 sequence reads: CASSDGDRSYSNQPQHF. In nucleotides, the CDR3 is TGCGCCAGCAGTGACGGGGACCGGAGCTATAGCAATCAGCCCCAGCATTTT.

The chain couples TRBV5-1 to TRBJ2-1; 8 bases map to TRBD2. This CDR3 region has 15 residues. Losses at the gene ends were 2 bases for V and 6 bases for J; bases not matched to a gene: 7. Germline CDR1 is SGHRS and CDR2 is YFSETQ. The CDR3 here is CASSLSGGLRNEQFF. CDR3 bases: TGCGCCAGCAGCTTAAGCGGGGGTCTTCGCAATGAGCAGTTCTTC.

V and J are TRBV6-1 and TRBJ2-3; 9 nucleotides agree with TRBD2. CDR1 and CDR2 (germline): MNHNS, SASEGT. The CDR3 extends over 17 amino acids. The ends lost 2 bases at V and 0 bases at J; junction bases unmatched: 6. CDR3 in amino acids: CASSERAGGTSTDTQYF. CDR3 bases: TGTGCCAGCAGTGAACGAGCGGGGGGTACTAGCACAGATACGCAGTATTTT.

This clone was counted between two and nine times. The V gene is TRBV27, the J gene TRBJ1-3; tentative D call: TRBD1 (5 bases). The CDR3 covers 15 residues. The V gene's germline CDR1 is MNHEY and CDR2 SMNVEV (reference sequence). V dropped 3 bases and J dropped 0 bases, with 9 bases sitting between them. The CDR3 loop reads CASSLRGFSGNTIYF. CDR3 coding DNA: TGTGCCAGCAGTTTGAGGGGATTCTCTGGAAACACCATATATTTT.

This clone was counted between two and nine times. V usage is TRBV9 and J usage is TRBJ2-7, with D perhaps TRBD1 (5 bases). There are 15 residues in the CDR3. Trimming pared 3 bases from V and 0 bases from J, leaving 13 bases between. The germline V gene has CDR1 SGDLS and CDR2 YYNGEE. The CDR3 coding sequence is TGTGCCAGCAGCGAGGACACTTACGGCTCCTACGAGCAGTACTTC. Amino acid sequence: CASSEDTYGSYEQYF.

This chain links TRBV7-9 with TRBJ2-7; D gene uncertain. The germline V gene encodes CDR1 SEHNR and CDR2 FQNEAQ (reference sequence). V lost 1 base and J 3 bases, leaving 4 bases between the germline ends. This CDR3 is 12 amino acids long. CDR3 DNA: TGTGCCAGCAGCTTAGACGTCTACGAGCAGTACTTC. Amino acids: CASSLDVYEQYF.

This clone was detected only once. In DNA form, the CDR3 reads TGCGCCAGCAGCTCGGAGGGCGCAAGAGCTAATGAAGCTTTCTTT. As protein: CASSSEGARANEAFF. This chain joins TRBV5-1 and TRBJ1-1; D ambiguous. From germline, CDR1 is SGHRS and CDR2 YFSETQ. The CDR3 consists of 15 residues. V gave up 3 bases and J gave up 7 bases, with 19 bases separating them.

This chain connects TRBV19 to TRBJ2-7; 8 nucleotides agree with TRBD1. With V trimmed by 7 bases and J by 11 bases, 13 bases remained unmatched. The CDR3 is made up of 13 amino acids. Germline V gives CDR1 LNHDA, CDR2 SQIVND (reference sequence). CDR3 residues: CASIPGTGLREYF. The CDR3 DNA reads as TGTGCCAGTATCCCAGGGACAGGACTTAGGGAGTACTTC.

The chain joins TRBV28 to TRBJ2-1; possible D gene TRBD2, 6 bases. Trimming pared 5 bases from V and 6 bases from J, leaving 20 bases between. This CDR3 contains 16 residues. Germline V gene data show CDR1 as MDHEN and CDR2 as SYDVKM. The CDR3 nucleotides read TGTGCCAGCAGTCAAGAACTGGGGGGAGCTCGCAATGAGCAGTTCTTC. Its protein product is CASSQELGGARNEQFF.

This clone was observed a few times. The chain uses TRBV20-1 and TRBJ2-3; D is undetermined. CDR1 is DFQATT and CDR2 is SNEGSKA in the germline V gene (reference sequence). The CDR3 is made up of 10 amino acids. Trimming removed 3 bases from V and 6 bases from J, with 4 bases in between. CDR3 DNA sequence: TGCAGTGCTAGTCCCGATACGCAGTATTTT. Its translation: CSASPDTQYF.

V usage is TRBV11-3 and J usage is TRBJ2-3, with 10 positions matching TRBD2. There are 17 residues in the CDR3. Trimming removed 5 bases from V and 3 bases from J; junction bases left unmatched: 11. Germline V gene lookup returns CDR1 SGHNT and CDR2 YENEEA. CDR3 protein: CASSPNSAGGQTDTQYF. As DNA, the CDR3 is TGTGCCAGCAGCCCGAATTCAGCGGGGGGGCAAACAGATACGCAGTATTTT.

The rearrangement links TRBV5-4 to TRBJ1-2, with 8 bases matching TRBD1. The V segment lost 10 bases and the J segment 3 bases; nucleotides outside the gene matches: 8. Germline loops: CDR1 SGHNT, CDR2 YYREEE (reference sequence). The CDR3 extends over 13 amino acids. CDR3: CAGTMGQDYGYTF. CDR3 nucleotide sequence: TGTGCCGGAACCATGGGACAGGACTATGGCTACACCTTC. Complete variable domain (other parts from reference TRBV5-4 and TRBJ1-2): ETGVTQSPTHLIKTRGQQVTLRCSSQSGHNTVSWYQQALGQGPQFIFQYYREEENGRGNFPPRFSGLQFPNYSSELNVNALELDDSALYLCAGTMGQDYGYTFGSGTRLTVV.

The rearrangement uses TRBV7-6 and TRBJ2-2, with TRBD1 matching 9 bases. The CDR3 runs 16 residues. Trimming removed 5 bases from V and 0 bases from J; junction bases left unmatched: 4. CDR1 is SGHVS and CDR2 is FNYEAQ in the germline V gene. The CDR3 sequence is CASSPQGAANTGELFF. The CDR3 nucleotides read TGTGCCAGCAGCCCACAGGGGGCAGCGAACACCGGGGAGCTGTTTTTT.

The V call is TRBV15, the J call TRBJ1-5; possible D gene TRBD1, 5 bases. Trimming removed 0 bases at V and 2 bases at J, with 11 bases between. The CDR3 sequence is 16 residues long. Germline lookup yields CDR1 LNHNV and CDR2 YYDKDF (reference sequence). The CDR3 DNA is TGTGCCACCAGCAGAGAACGGGGGTATCGCAATCAGCCCCAGCATTTT. It yields the protein CATSRERGYRNQPQHF.